The 14 T cell receptor beta chains below come from one sample, sequenced in a study of T cells in localized non-small cell lung cancer (dated by TCRdb to the early 2020s). The library was produced with the immunoSEQ multiplex PCR assay. Here the immuneACCESS table is served through TCRdb, limited to in-frame sequences with V and J called. Missing clones are a known gap in these copies; in checked studies unresolved V genes cover under half, and the rest lacks a known reason. This sample holds tens of thousands of clones; roughly 87% were observed only once. Over 25% of the sample lies in the top ten. Here the sequenced sample was peripheral blood, taken before any cancer treatment. Source of these receptors: a male donor aged 60 or over with stage I squamous cell lung carcinoma.

This rearrangement joins TRBV27 to TRBJ2-7; no clear D. The germline gives CDR1 MNHEY, CDR2 SMNVEV (reference sequence). The CDR3 is 14 residues long. Deletions cut 6 bases from V and 3 bases from J, with 15 bases between. CDR3 region: CASSGRTGRYEQYF. The CDR3 bases are TGTGCCAGCAGCGGACGGACCGGTCGCTACGAGCAGTACTTC.

J is TRBJ2-5 and V is TRBV20-1; D not resolved. The V end lost 6 bases, the J end lost 2 bases, and 7 bases lay between the germline ends. Germline CDR1 and CDR2: DFQATT and SNEGSKA (reference sequence). The CDR3 spans 11 residues. The CDR3 loop reads CSAQFQETQYF. Here the CDR3 DNA reads TGCAGTGCGCAGTTTCAAGAGACCCAGTACTTC.

V is TRBV6-1 and J is TRBJ1-4, with TRBD1 matching over 10 bases. CDR1 MNHNS and CDR2 SASEGT come from the germline V gene. The CDR3 is 15 amino acids. V dropped 6 bases and J dropped 5; count of bases not matched to a gene: 6. CDR3 DNA: TGTGCCAGCAGGCCCGACAGGGGGCCGAATGAAAAACTGTTTTTT. Translating gives CASRPDRGPNEKLFF.

The J gene is TRBJ1-2, the V gene TRBV6-6; 8 bases match TRBD1. Germline V gene data show CDR1 as MNHNY and CDR2 as SVGAGI (reference sequence). CDR3 length equals 15 residues. Trimming at V came to 7 bases and at J to 2 bases, leaving 9 bases not matched to a gene. Here the CDR3 DNA reads TGTGCCAGCACCCTCCCGGGACAGGCGAACTATGGCTACACCTTC. Translated, it gives CASTLPGQANYGYTF.

The genes are TRBV10-1 and TRBJ2-1, with D possibly being TRBD2 (6 bases). Trimming shortened V by 1 base and J by 7 bases, and 20 bases separated the two germline ends. CDR1 is WNHNN, CDR2 SYGVQD, per germline (reference sequence). This CDR3 is 17 amino acids long. CDR3 residues: CASSELRERPPGNEQFF. In nucleotides, the CDR3 is TGCGCCAGCAGTGAGTTGCGGGAACGCCCCCCGGGAAATGAGCAGTTCTTC.

This chain links TRBV5-1 with TRBJ1-1, with 7 bases identical to TRBD1. Germline lookup yields CDR1 SGHRS and CDR2 YFSETQ. Trimming at V came to 7 bases and at J to 1 base, leaving 10 bases not matched to a gene. This CDR3 contains 15 residues. CDR3 DNA: TGCGCCAGCCGGGAGAGGACAGGAAAGAACACTGAAGCTTTCTTT. Protein: CASRERTGKNTEAFF.

V is TRBV7-6 and J is TRBJ1-6, with a possible D match to TRBD1 (5 bases). The V end lost 11 bases, the J end lost 0 bases, and 23 bases lay between the germline ends. CDR1 and CDR2 from the germline V gene are SGHVS and FNYEAQ. The CDR3 is made up of 18 amino acids. For the CDR3, the DNA is TGTGCCTGGCCCAGGGATATAACGCAAAGCTCCTATAATTCACCCCTCCACTTT. Amino acids: CAWPRDITQSSYNSPLHF.

The chain links TRBV10-1 to TRBJ2-7, with 7 bases that match TRBD1. J gave up 2 bases and V 4 bases, and 5 bases lay outside the gene matches. Germline loops: CDR1 WNHNN, CDR2 SYGVQD (reference sequence). The CDR3 contains 14 residues. In DNA, the CDR3 is TGCGCCAGCAGTGCACAGGGGCTCCCCTACGAGCAGTACTTC. It specifies CASSAQGLPYEQYF.

Here the CDR3 reads CASEIGQRELFF. DNA for the CDR3: TGTGCCAGCGAAATAGGACAGCGAGAGCTGTTTTTT. The gene calls are TRBV6-1 and TRBJ2-2, with D tentatively TRBD1 (6 bases). The CDR3 runs to 12 residues. Germline V gene sequence: CDR1 MNHNS, CDR2 SASEGT. V was clipped by 8 bases and J by 11 bases, with 15 bases between them.

The J gene is TRBJ2-7, the V gene TRBV30; no reliable D call. The CDR3 is 13 amino acids. CDR1 is GTSNPN and CDR2 is SVGIG in the germline V gene (reference sequence). Trimming took 1 base from V and 0 from J, leaving 7 bases between them. This chain's CDR3 is CAWSDRFSYEQYF. CDR3 DNA sequence: TGTGCCTGGAGTGACCGATTCTCCTACGAGCAGTACTTC.

The chain has TRBV5-4 and TRBJ1-1; TRBD1 matches 7 bases. The junction had 3 bases not matched to a gene; V was cut back by 3 bases and J by 1 base. This CDR3 comprises 14 residues. Germline V CDR1 and CDR2: SGHNT, YYREEE (reference sequence). Here the CDR3 reads CASSSNRGNTEAFF. CDR3 in DNA: TGTGCCAGCAGCTCGAACAGGGGGAACACTGAAGCTTTCTTT.

Only a few counts were recorded for this clone. This sequence joins TRBV29-1 and TRBJ1-5, with D possibly matching TRBD1 (5 bases). The V gene lost 3 bases and the J gene lost 1 base, with 7 bases spanning the gap. The CDR3 covers 13 residues. In germline, CDR1 is SQVTM, CDR2 ANQGSEA. The CDR3 here is CSVEEGSNQPQHF. The CDR3 DNA reads as TGCAGCGTTGAGGAGGGGAGCAATCAGCCCCAGCATTTT.

In its sample, this clone was seen a few times. This chain joins TRBV15 and TRBJ2-3, with TRBD2 matching 7 bases. This CDR3 is built from 16 residues. Unmatched junction bases numbered 11, after V lost 3 bases and J lost 5 bases. Germline V CDR1 and CDR2: LNHNV, YYDKDF (reference sequence). In nucleotides, the CDR3 is TGTGCCACCAGCAGTCGACTAGCCTTAGTGGGAGATACGCAGTATTTT. Translating it yields CATSSRLALVGDTQYF.

The chain is built from TRBV4-1 and TRBJ1-2; weak D call: TRBD1 (5 bases). The germline V and J ends were trimmed by 5 bases and 4 bases, with 11 bases remaining between them. This CDR3 spans 13 amino acids. Germline lookup yields CDR1 MGHRA and CDR2 YSYEKL. In DNA form, the CDR3 reads TGCGCCAGCAGCTTGGGGGGAGGCTATGGCTACACCTTC. This gives the protein CASSLGGGYGYTF.